A single T cell receptor beta chain is shown here with its context. Its specificity is not known. TCRdb reanalysed the reads using MiXCR and keeps one entry per CDR3 protein. The sample shows roughly 720,000 distinct CDR3 sequences, roughly 36% of them seen only once. This entry comes from a study of T cell repertoires in cytomegalovirus infection. About the study: Both a matching HLA type and CMV infection were indicated by public TCR beta signatures.

CDR1 is WSHSY and CDR2 is SAAADI in the germline V gene. The CDR3 is made up of 13 amino acids. Trimming left V 0 bases short and J 4 bases short, with 6 bases between. Study-wide points: Summed frequency of public TCR beta families distinguished CMV carriers with the relevant HLA. In two of eight donors, the top clonotype was HLA-C-restricted CMV-specific.

The chain carries TRBV10-2 and TRBJ1-2; D not resolved. The clonotype was recovered from a human donor in good health (CMV status not recorded). Some clones in this sample may be carry-over from other donors' samples. Sequencing was carried out using PBMCs. This chain's CDR3 is CASSESSSYGYTF. As DNA, the CDR3 is TGCGCCAGCAGTGAGTCGAGCAGCTATGGCTACACCTTC.